A single sample gave rise to the 27 T cell receptor beta chains below, sequenced in a study of blood T cell repertoires in COVID-19. The data were produced by immunoSEQ multiplex PCR, yet TCRdb's version contains in-frame clones alone and is incomplete. Among about 290,000 clones listed, 89% were seen once. Sequences were obtained from PBMCs or T cells enriched from blood (not recorded which). All receptors derive from a woman in her thirties or forties who had recovered from COVID-19.

This chain links TRBV19 with TRBJ1-2; 9 bases are shared with TRBD1. The germline V gene encodes CDR1 LNHDA and CDR2 SQIVND (reference sequence). The length of the CDR3 is 14 residues. J gave up 3 bases and V 5 bases, and 4 bases lay outside the gene matches. In nucleotides, the CDR3 is TGTGCCAGTAGTGGACAGGGGAGCTACTATGGCTACACCTTC. Its translation: CASSGQGSYYGYTF.

This sequence joins TRBV10-1 and TRBJ1-1, with TRBD1 as a possible D gene (5 bases). Trimming left V 3 bases short and J 0 bases short, with 14 bases between. The CDR3 has 16 amino acids. CDR1 is WNHNN, CDR2 SYGVQD, per germline (reference sequence). This CDR3 reads CASSERGGNLNTEAFF. In DNA form, the CDR3 reads TGCGCCAGCAGTGAAAGGGGCGGTAACTTGAACACTGAAGCTTTCTTT.

The chain carries TRBV3-1 (or the pseudogene TRBV3-2) and TRBJ2-6; D may correspond to TRBD1 or TRBD2 (5 bases each). Trimming removed 10 bases from V and 2 bases from J, with 9 bases in between. There are 13 residues in the CDR3. The germline V gene has CDR1 LGHDT and CDR2 YNNKEL (reference sequence). CDR3 nucleotides: TGTGCCACCAGGGAGCCTGGGGCCAACGTCCTGACTTTC. Its protein is CATREPGANVLTF.

This clone showed up just a few times. The chain recombines TRBV5-1 with TRBJ1-3; tentatively, D is TRBD1 (5 bases). Germline-derived CDR1 and CDR2 are SGHRS and YFSETQ. CDR3 size: 17 residues. Trimming stripped 0 bases from V and 3 bases from J, with 16 bases between. For the CDR3, the DNA is TGCGCCAGCAGCTTGGCACCGGACACCCAAGGTGGAAACACCATATATTTT. It translates to CASSLAPDTQGGNTIYF.

V gene TRBV5-4 combines with J gene TRBJ1-1; possibly TRBD1 for D (6 bases). Germline V gene sequence: CDR1 SGHNT, CDR2 YYREEE (reference sequence). The CDR3 sequence is 15 residues long. Trimming stripped 3 bases from V and 0 bases from J, with 12 bases between. The CDR3 DNA reads TGTGCCAGCAGCTCCCGGACAGCTTTGAACACTGAAGCTTTCTTT. Its protein product is CASSSRTALNTEAFF.

V usage is TRBV10-3 and J usage is TRBJ1-1; TRBD1 matches at 8 bases. Per germline, CDR1 ENHRY and CDR2 SYGVKD. The CDR3 runs to 14 residues. V lost 6 bases, J lost 1 base, and 4 bases stayed unmatched. The DNA for the CDR3 is TGTGCCATCAGACCGGGACAGGCGAACACTGAAGCTTTCTTT. Translated, it gives CAIRPGQANTEAFF.

This clone was counted only a few times. The chain's CDR3 is CASSMNRDQPQHF. The CDR3 coding sequence is TGCGCCAGCAGCATGAACAGGGATCAGCCCCAGCATTTT. This sequence joins TRBV5-1 and TRBJ1-5; TRBD1 is a possible D gene (6 bases). Trimming took 4 bases from V and 5 from J, leaving 10 bases between them. The V gene's germline CDR1 is SGHRS and CDR2 YFSETQ. The CDR3 spans 13 residues.

CDR3 nucleotides: TGCGCCAGCAGCTACCAGGGGGCGGAGGAGACCCAGTACTTC. Protein: CASSYQGAEETQYF. This chain links TRBV5-1 with TRBJ2-5, with 8 bases that match TRBD1. Trimming cost V 3 bases and J 5 bases; bases outside gene matches: 6. The CDR3 is 14 amino acids. The V gene's germline CDR1 is SGHRS and CDR2 YFSETQ.

The chain joins TRBV18 to TRBJ1-5; unclear D gene. CDR3 size: 15 residues. Germline CDR1 is KGHSH and CDR2 is LQKENI. V was clipped by 1 base and J by 0 bases, with 7 bases between them. The CDR3 sequence is CASSPRRFSNQPQHF. CDR3 in DNA: TGTGCCAGCTCACCACGCAGGTTTAGCAATCAGCCCCAGCATTTT.

The rearrangement links TRBV2 to TRBJ1-2, with TRBD1 identical over 7 bases. The CDR3 loop spans 15 amino acids. With V trimmed by 7 bases and J by 4 bases, 12 bases remained unmatched. Germline values: CDR1 SNHLY, CDR2 FYNNEI. The CDR3 nucleotides are TGTGCCAGCACCGGGACAGCAGTCTCTGGCTATGGCTACACCTTC. It codes for CASTGTAVSGYGYTF.

The V call is TRBV5-4, the J call TRBJ2-2, with 7 bases lining up with TRBD2. The CDR3 loop spans 17 amino acids. With V trimmed by 7 bases and J by 1 base, 13 bases remained unmatched. The germline V gene encodes CDR1 SGHNT and CDR2 YYREEE (reference sequence). Here the CDR3 DNA reads TGTGCCAGCTCCTCATCCCCCGCGGGGGTGAACACCGGGGAGCTGTTTTTT. It is translated as CASSSSPAGVNTGELFF.

The chain uses TRBV27 and TRBJ1-2; the match to TRBD1 covers 12 bases. CDR1 is MNHEY, CDR2 SMNVEV, per germline (reference sequence). This CDR3 spans 14 amino acids. V shed 5 bases, J shed 7 bases, and the junction held 5 bases outside the gene matches. The CDR3 sequence is CASSAGTGGSGYTF. The CDR3 coding sequence is TGTGCCAGCAGTGCAGGGACAGGGGGCTCTGGCTACACCTTC.

The chain is built from TRBV18 and TRBJ1-4; TRBD1 agrees at 10 bases. This CDR3 has 15 amino acids. V dropped 6 bases and J dropped 7; count of bases not matched to a gene: 8. In germline, CDR1 is KGHSH, CDR2 LQKENI. The CDR3 loop reads CASSEPRDRGEKLFF. Here the CDR3 DNA reads TGTGCCAGCTCCGAACCCCGGGACAGGGGTGAAAAACTGTTTTTT.

The chain combines TRBV9 with TRBJ2-5, with 8 bases fitting TRBD1. V gave up 4 bases and J gave up 4 bases; unmatched junction bases: 9. The germline gives CDR1 SGDLS, CDR2 YYNGEE. This CDR3 contains 15 residues. The CDR3 is CASSPSVGQGETQYF. The DNA of the CDR3 is TGTGCCAGCAGCCCAAGCGTTGGACAGGGAGAGACCCAGTACTTC.

The rearrangement uses TRBV27 and TRBJ1-1; D not resolved. V gave up 4 bases and J gave up 1 base, with 16 bases separating them. Germline V lookup: CDR1 MNHEY, CDR2 SMNVEV (reference sequence). CDR3 length: 16 residues. The DNA of the CDR3 is TGTGCCAGCAGTTATAAGGACGGGCGGGCGAACACTGAAGCTTTCTTT. Translating gives CASSYKDGRANTEAFF.

The chain combines TRBV5-1 with TRBJ1-6; a possible D gene is TRBD1 (5 bases). The CDR3 totals 15 residues. Germline loops: CDR1 SGHRS, CDR2 YFSETQ. V was trimmed by 3 bases and J by 5 bases, leaving 12 bases between them. The CDR3 protein is CASSSSGDNNSPLHF. CDR3 coding DNA: TGCGCCAGCAGCTCCTCGGGGGATAATAATTCACCCCTCCACTTT.

The chain is built from TRBV5-1 and TRBJ2-1; TRBD2 agrees at 7 bases. In germline, CDR1 is SGHRS, CDR2 YFSETQ. The trim removed 4 bases at V and 7 bases at J, leaving 11 bases unmatched. CDR3 length: 15 residues. The CDR3 DNA is TGCGCCAGCAGCCCTGGACTAGTTGAGGGTAATGAGCAGTTCTTC. It specifies CASSPGLVEGNEQFF.

The V and J genes are TRBV19 and TRBJ2-2; 9 bases are a match to TRBD1. The CDR3 sequence is 17 residues long. CDR1 and CDR2 from the germline V gene are LNHDA and SQIVND (reference sequence). V shed 1 base and J 3 bases; nucleotides not matched to a gene: 6. The CDR3 is CASSIGGTGLYTGELFF. CDR3 bases: TGTGCCAGTAGTATAGGAGGGACAGGGTTGTACACCGGGGAGCTGTTTTTT.

The V call is TRBV6-5, the J call TRBJ1-4, with D unresolved. This CDR3 comprises 12 residues. V gave up 3 bases and J gave up 7 bases, with 6 bases separating them. The germline V gene encodes CDR1 MNHEY and CDR2 SVGAGI. CDR3 sequence: CASSYSSEKLFF. The CDR3 DNA reads TGTGCCAGCAGTTATAGTAGTGAAAAACTGTTTTTT.

V is TRBV9 and J is TRBJ2-7; the D gene is possibly TRBD2 (7 bases). Trimming removed 4 bases from V and 9 bases from J, with 20 bases in between. Germline lookup yields CDR1 SGDLS and CDR2 YYNGEE. The CDR3 is 14 amino acids. The CDR3 loop is CASSPGWNGGLQYF. In nucleotides, the CDR3 is TGTGCCAGCAGCCCCGGGTGGAACGGGGGGCTGCAGTACTTC.

The chain carries TRBV6-5 and TRBJ1-3, with a weak D call TRBD1 (5 bases). Trimming stripped 5 bases from V and 4 bases from J, with 15 bases between. Per germline, CDR1 MNHEY and CDR2 SVGAGI. The CDR3 is made up of 15 amino acids. The chain's CDR3 is CASSPQFGAGNTIYF. The CDR3 DNA is TGTGCCAGCAGTCCCCAATTTGGGGCCGGAAACACCATATATTTT.

The chain combines TRBV7-9 with TRBJ2-3; 9 positions match TRBD2. The ends lost 5 bases at V and 5 bases at J; junction bases unmatched: 5. Germline CDR1 SEHNR, CDR2 FQNEAQ (reference sequence). The CDR3 has 14 amino acids. The CDR3 sequence: CASSISGRGDTQYF. DNA for the CDR3: TGTGCCAGCAGCATTAGCGGGAGAGGAGATACGCAGTATTTT. Supplemented by reference TRBV7-9 and TRBJ2-3, the full variable domain reads DTGVSQNPRHKITKRGQNVTFRCDPISEHNRLYWYRQTLGQGPEFLTYFQNEAQLEKSRLLSDRFSAERPKGSFSTLEIQRTEQGDSAMYLCASSISGRGDTQYFGPGTRLTVL.

This clone appeared a single time. V usage is TRBV30 and J usage is TRBJ1-1; 8 nucleotides agree with TRBD1. J lost 10 bases, V lost 5 bases, and 9 bases had no gene match. The germline V gene has CDR1 GTSNPN and CDR2 SVGIG (reference sequence). The CDR3 is made up of 12 amino acids. The CDR3 DNA reads TGTGCCTGGGACAGGGGACCGCGGGGAGCTTTCTTT. It codes for CAWDRGPRGAFF. Filled out from reference TRBV30 and TRBJ1-1, the complete variable domain reads SQTIHQWPATLVQPVGSPLSLECTVEGTSNPNLYWYRQAAGRGLQLLFYSVGIGQISSEVPQNLSASRPQDRQFILSSKKLLLSDSGFYLCAWDRGPRGAFFGQGTRLTVV.

This chain joins TRBV2 and TRBJ2-7, with 11 positions matching TRBD2. Germline assignment: CDR1 SNHLY and CDR2 FYNNEI. V lost 9 bases and J lost 5; bases outside the gene matches: 3. The CDR3 is 12 residues long. The CDR3 reads CASRLAGNEQYF. The CDR3 DNA is TGTGCCAGTCGACTAGCGGGGAACGAGCAGTACTTC.

The chain carries TRBV5-1 and TRBJ2-3; TRBD2 matches at 7 bases. Trimming removed 3 bases from V and 3 bases from J; junction bases left unmatched: 4. Germline V gene sequence: CDR1 SGHRS, CDR2 YFSETQ. There are 14 residues in the CDR3. The CDR3 DNA reads as TGCGCCAGCAGCTCGAGTAGCGGGACAGATACGCAGTATTTT. This encodes CASSSSSGTDTQYF.

The genes are TRBV18 and TRBJ1-1; possible D gene TRBD1, 6 bases. This CDR3 is 15 amino acids long. The germline V gene encodes CDR1 KGHSH and CDR2 LQKENI. Trimming left V 3 bases short and J 0 bases short, with 11 bases between. CDR3 residues: CASSPKDSLNTEAFF. The CDR3 bases are TGTGCCAGCTCACCTAAGGACAGCTTGAACACTGAAGCTTTCTTT.

The chain couples TRBV7-2 to TRBJ1-2; D uncertain. Trimming took off 1 base at V and 5 bases at J, with 8 bases between the two ends. CDR1 and CDR2 from the germline V gene are SGHTA and FQGNSA. The CDR3 spans 13 residues. DNA of the CDR3: TGTGCCAGCAGCTTAGACAGCCCTTATGGCTACACCTTC. This sequence encodes CASSLDSPYGYTF.